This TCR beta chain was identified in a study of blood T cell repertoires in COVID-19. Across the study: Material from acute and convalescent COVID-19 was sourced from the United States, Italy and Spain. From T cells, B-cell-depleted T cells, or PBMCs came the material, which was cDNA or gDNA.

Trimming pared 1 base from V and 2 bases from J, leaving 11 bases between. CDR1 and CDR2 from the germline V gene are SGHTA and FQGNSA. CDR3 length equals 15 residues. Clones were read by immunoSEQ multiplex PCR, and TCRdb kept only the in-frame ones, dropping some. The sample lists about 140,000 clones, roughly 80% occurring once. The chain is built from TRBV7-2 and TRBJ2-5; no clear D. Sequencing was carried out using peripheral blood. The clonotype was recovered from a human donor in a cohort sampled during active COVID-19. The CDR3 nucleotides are TGTGCCAGCAGCTTAGACGCTGCGCGGCAAGAGACCCAGTACTTC. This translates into CASSLDAARQETQYF.